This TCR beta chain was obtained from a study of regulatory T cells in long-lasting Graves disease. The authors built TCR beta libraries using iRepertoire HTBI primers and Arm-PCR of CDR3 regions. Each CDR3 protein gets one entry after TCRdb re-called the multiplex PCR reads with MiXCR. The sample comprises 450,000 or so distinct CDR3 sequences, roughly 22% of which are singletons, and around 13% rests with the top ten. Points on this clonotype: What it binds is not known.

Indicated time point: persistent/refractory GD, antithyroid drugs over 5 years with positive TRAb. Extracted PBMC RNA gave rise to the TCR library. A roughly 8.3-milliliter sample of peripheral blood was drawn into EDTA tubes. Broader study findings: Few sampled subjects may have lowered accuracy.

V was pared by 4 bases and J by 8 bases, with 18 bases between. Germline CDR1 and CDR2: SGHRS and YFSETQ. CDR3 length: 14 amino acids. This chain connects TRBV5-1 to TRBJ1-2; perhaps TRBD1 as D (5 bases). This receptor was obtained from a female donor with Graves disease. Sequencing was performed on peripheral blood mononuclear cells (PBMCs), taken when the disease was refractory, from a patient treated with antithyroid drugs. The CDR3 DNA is TGCGCCAGCAGCCCCCGGGGGGGTACCGAGGGCTACACCTTC. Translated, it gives CASSPRGGTEGYTF.